The 32 T cell receptor beta chains given below trace back to one sample, sequenced in a study of cytomegalovirus exposure and HLA in healthy donors. In the PCR, 60 Vbeta and 13 Jbeta primers were used. This table comes from immunoSEQ multiplex PCR, and its TCRdb copy is limited to in-frame clones, with some not included. Of about 180,000 clones listed, roughly 80% were seen once; the top ten hold roughly 4.5%. The sequencing input was PBMCs. Receptors originate from a woman aged 18-35 years in good health and CMV-seropositive.

This sequence joins TRBV5-6 and TRBJ1-1; D ambiguous. The ends were cut back, 0 bases at V and 1 base at J, with 13 bases in the middle. CDR1 is SGHDT, CDR2 YYEEEE, per germline. The CDR3 sequence is 16 residues long. CDR3 amino acids: CASSLAGPTGNTEAFF. The CDR3 DNA is TGTGCCAGCAGCTTGGCGGGTCCGACGGGGAACACTGAAGCTTTCTTT.

The chain employs TRBV6-1 and TRBJ2-1; TRBD1 aligns across 10 bases. The germline V gene has CDR1 MNHNS and CDR2 SASEGT. The CDR3 is 16 amino acids. V was clipped by 3 bases and J by 7 bases; unmatched bases: 9. The DNA for the CDR3 is TGTGCCAGCAGTGACCCCCGGGACAGGGGAAGTAATGAGCAGTTCTTC. Amino acid sequence: CASSDPRDRGSNEQFF.

Here the CDR3 DNA reads TGTGCCAGTAGATGGGGGGACGGGACCCAGTACTTC. Translation gives CASRWGDGTQYF. V usage is TRBV19 and J usage is TRBJ2-5; D possibly corresponds to TRBD2 (6 bases). V lost 6 bases and J 7 bases, leaving 12 bases between the germline ends. CDR3 length: 12 amino acids. Germline assignment: CDR1 LNHDA and CDR2 SQIVND (reference sequence).

A remark on this clone: Other nucleotide sequences in the sample specify the same CDR3. This rearrangement joins TRBV6-1 to TRBJ1-2; 8 positions agree with TRBD1. The CDR3 consists of 13 residues. CDR1 and CDR2 from the germline V gene are MNHNS and SASEGT. V was pared by 8 bases and J by 4 bases, with 6 bases of the junction left unmatched. CDR3 in DNA: TGTGCCAGCTCTCCCGACAGGGGCTATGGCTACACCTTC. It encodes CASSPDRGYGYTF.

This chain uses TRBV9 with TRBJ2-7; 9 positions match TRBD1. V was clipped by 2 bases and J by 3 bases; unmatched bases: 3. CDR1 and CDR2 (germline): SGDLS, YYNGEE. The CDR3 extends over 14 amino acids. CDR3 amino acids: CASSVRQGGYEQYF. The CDR3 bases are TGTGCCAGCAGCGTTCGACAGGGGGGCTACGAGCAGTACTTC. The complete variable domain, with remaining parts taken from reference TRBV9 and TRBJ2-7, reads DSGVTQTPKHLITATGQRVTLRCSPRSGDLSVYWYQQSLDQGLQFLIQYYNGEERAKGNILERFSAQQFPDLHSELNLSSLELGDSALYFCASSVRQGGYEQYFGPGTRLTVT.

The chain combines TRBV11-3 with TRBJ2-4, with 15 nucleotides matching TRBD2. V was clipped by 5 bases and J by 1 base; unmatched bases: 6. Germline loops: CDR1 SGHNT, CDR2 YENEEA. The CDR3 is 18 residues long. The CDR3 DNA sequence: TGTGCCAGCAGCCCCGGACTAGCGGGGGGGCCGGCCAAAAACATTCAGTACTTC. As protein: CASSPGLAGGPAKNIQYF.

The chain uses TRBV6-5 and TRBJ1-4; no definite D call. CDR3 size: 11 residues. V gave up 6 bases and J gave up 5 bases, with 4 bases separating them. Germline V gives CDR1 MNHEY, CDR2 SVGAGI. The CDR3 nucleotides read TGTGCCAGCAGGTCAAATGAAAAACTGTTTTTT. Its protein product is CASRSNEKLFF.

The chain recombines TRBV4-1 with TRBJ2-6, with a tentative D call TRBD1 (6 bases). The germline V gene encodes CDR1 MGHRA and CDR2 YSYEKL. V lost 0 bases, J lost 5 bases, and 11 bases lay in between. CDR3 size: 16 residues. The CDR3 is CASSQEGQMRANVLTF. DNA for the CDR3: TGCGCCAGCAGCCAAGAAGGACAGATGCGGGCCAACGTCCTGACTTTC.

DNA of the CDR3: TGTGCCAGCAGCAGGGGGACCAGCGAGCAGTACTTC. This codes for CASSRGTSEQYF. This sequence joins TRBV11-2 and TRBJ2-7; D possibly corresponds to TRBD1 (6 bases). Trimming took 5 bases from V and 6 from J, leaving 11 bases between them. The CDR3 has 12 amino acids. In germline, CDR1 is SGHAT, CDR2 FQNNGV.

The J gene is TRBJ2-7, the V gene TRBV6-5, with D possibly matching TRBD2 (5 bases). The V and J ends lost 5 bases and 2 bases respectively, with 13 bases between them. CDR3 length: 14 amino acids. Germline loops: CDR1 MNHEY, CDR2 SVGAGI. The CDR3 region is CASSLGGPTYEQYF. Written as DNA, the CDR3 is TGTGCCAGCAGTCTCGGCGGGCCAACCTACGAGCAGTACTTC.

This clone was recorded only once. The chain recombines TRBV10-3 with TRBJ2-7, with 10 positions matching TRBD2. The CDR3 has 15 amino acids. CDR1 is ENHRY, CDR2 SYGVKD, per germline. The V gene end was trimmed by 6 bases and the J gene end by 4 bases; junction bases not matched to a gene: 9. Here the CDR3 reads CAISNLSGGPYEQYF. CDR3 DNA sequence: TGTGCCATCAGCAACCTTAGCGGGGGGCCATACGAGCAGTACTTC.

The V call is TRBV4-1, the J call TRBJ2-2; 7 bases align to TRBD1. This CDR3 comprises 16 residues. V was clipped by 3 bases and J by 3 bases; unmatched bases: 7. In germline, CDR1 is MGHRA, CDR2 YSYEKL. CDR3 sequence (DNA): TGCGCCAGCAGCCAGGACGGGACAGTCGACACCGGGGAGCTGTTTTTT. This encodes CASSQDGTVDTGELFF.

V is TRBV10-1 and J is TRBJ1-5; no firm D call. This CDR3 contains 13 residues. In germline, CDR1 is WNHNN, CDR2 SYGVQD (reference sequence). The V and J ends lost 5 bases and 3 bases respectively, with 8 bases between them. The CDR3 loop reads CASSRGYNQPQHF. For the CDR3, the DNA is TGCGCCAGCAGTCGCGGCTACAATCAGCCCCAGCATTTT.

The J gene is TRBJ2-3, the V gene TRBV2; unclear D gene. The V and J ends lost 6 bases and 2 bases respectively, with 9 bases between them. Per germline, CDR1 SNHLY and CDR2 FYNNEI. The CDR3 totals 13 residues. The DNA for the CDR3 is TGTGCCAGCAGGCCCGACAACACAGATACGCAGTATTTT. Protein sequence: CASRPDNTDTQYF.

This sequence joins TRBV7-9 and TRBJ2-1; D perhaps matches TRBD2 (6 bases). Trimming removed 1 base at V and 6 bases at J, with 13 bases between. This CDR3 has 15 residues. The V gene's germline CDR1 is SEHNR and CDR2 FQNEAQ (reference sequence). The CDR3 region has the DNA TGTGCCAGCAGCTTAGTGACGCGGGGCTCCAATGAGCAGTTCTTC. Its translation: CASSLVTRGSNEQFF.

This chain uses TRBV7-9 with TRBJ2-1; TRBD1 matches 11 bases. The germline V gene encodes CDR1 SEHNR and CDR2 FQNEAQ (reference sequence). The CDR3 sequence is 19 residues long. The J segment lost 6 bases and the V segment lost 2 bases, leaving 15 bases of the junction unmatched. DNA for the CDR3: TGTGCCAGCAGCTTAATTGTTATCGTTACCGGGACAGGGGGCAATGAGCAGTTCTTC. Encoded protein: CASSLIVIVTGTGGNEQFF.

The rearrangement uses TRBV28 and TRBJ2-7, with 7 bases fitting TRBD2. Looked up from germline, CDR1 is MDHEN and CDR2 is SYDVKM. The CDR3 loop spans 14 amino acids. With 1 base clipped from V and 6 bases from J, the junction kept 6 bases outside the gene matches. CDR3 sequence (DNA): TGTGCCAGCAGTTTATTCTACCCGGGAGGCGAGCAGTACTTC. Its translation: CASSLFYPGGEQYF.

The chain has TRBV6-1 and TRBJ1-5, with 8 bases matching TRBD1. The junction had 6 bases not matched to a gene; V was cut back by 4 bases and J by 7 bases. The CDR3 consists of 14 residues. CDR1 is MNHNS, CDR2 SASEGT, per germline. CDR3 in amino acids: CASSADRAHQPQHF. In nucleotides, the CDR3 is TGTGCCAGCAGTGCGGACAGGGCTCACCAGCCCCAGCATTTT.

J is TRBJ2-5 and V is TRBV9, with TRBD2 matching 8 bases. With V trimmed by 3 bases and J by 5 bases, 6 bases remained unmatched. Germline CDR1 is SGDLS and CDR2 is YYNGEE. The CDR3 extends over 14 amino acids. The CDR3 loop reads CASSGSGGGETQYF. The CDR3 nucleotides are TGTGCCAGCAGCGGAAGCGGGGGTGGGGAGACCCAGTACTTC.

This chain uses TRBV6-5 with TRBJ2-7; D unclear. There are 14 residues in the CDR3. Germline CDR1 reads MNHEY; CDR2 reads SVGAGI. The ends were cut back, 6 bases at V and 3 bases at J, with 15 bases in the middle. This CDR3 is CASSPPSTVYEQYF. In DNA form, the CDR3 reads TGTGCCAGCAGCCCCCCGAGCACGGTCTACGAGCAGTACTTC.

The gene calls are TRBV27 and TRBJ2-7; the D gene is possibly TRBD2 (6 bases). CDR3 length: 16 amino acids. Germline V lookup: CDR1 MNHEY, CDR2 SMNVEV (reference sequence). V was trimmed by 4 bases and J by 2 bases, leaving 18 bases between them. Here the CDR3 reads CASSYLAQGVPYEQYF. The DNA of the CDR3 is TGTGCCAGCAGTTATCTAGCGCAGGGAGTCCCCTACGAGCAGTACTTC.

The chain recombines TRBV7-2 with TRBJ2-7; maybe TRBD2 (6 bases). Trimming removed 0 bases from V and 3 bases from J, with 12 bases in between. Germline CDR1 and CDR2: SGHTA and FQGNSA. The CDR3 is 15 amino acids. The CDR3 loop is CASSLAGLPNYEQYF. CDR3 bases: TGTGCCAGCAGCTTAGCGGGACTTCCAAACTACGAGCAGTACTTC.

The chain uses TRBV19 and TRBJ2-5, with 8 bases aligning to TRBD2. Germline CDR1 reads LNHDA; CDR2 reads SQIVND (reference sequence). There are 15 residues in the CDR3. The J segment lost 2 bases and the V segment lost 5 bases, leaving 7 bases of the junction unmatched. The CDR3 is CASSGQRGPQETQYF. CDR3 DNA: TGTGCCAGTAGTGGCCAGCGGGGGCCTCAAGAGACCCAGTACTTC.

The J gene is TRBJ1-2, the V gene TRBV9, with 7 bases that match TRBD1. The germline CDR1 and CDR2 sequences are SGDLS and YYNGEE. This CDR3 comprises 15 residues. Losses at the gene ends were 0 bases for V and 4 bases for J; bases not matched to a gene: 6. The CDR3: CASSVATGAGYGYTF. Here the CDR3 DNA reads TGTGCCAGCAGCGTAGCCACAGGGGCTGGCTATGGCTACACCTTC.

This chain uses TRBV4-2 with TRBJ1-6; no clear D gene. V was pared by 1 base and J by 0 bases, with 7 bases between. The CDR3 spans 16 residues. Germline CDR1 and CDR2: LGHNA and YNFKEQ. CDR3: CASSQVGGSYNSPLHF. In DNA, the CDR3 is TGTGCCAGCAGCCAAGTCGGAGGCTCCTATAATTCACCCCTCCACTTT.

This rearrangement joins TRBV5-6 to TRBJ2-3, with D perhaps matching TRBD2 (6 bases). The germline V and J ends were trimmed by 2 bases and 0 bases, with 16 bases remaining between them. The CDR3 is 17 amino acids. Germline values: CDR1 SGHDT, CDR2 YYEEEE. This chain's CDR3 is CASSFAGVGTSTDTQYF. In DNA form, the CDR3 reads TGTGCCAGCAGCTTTGCCGGGGTGGGGACTAGCACAGATACGCAGTATTTT.

The chain links TRBV4-3 to TRBJ2-3, with D perhaps TRBD2 (5 bases). Germline values: CDR1 LGHNA, CDR2 YSLEER. The CDR3 is 16 residues long. V was shortened by 1 base and J by 1 base, with 12 bases between the two germline ends. For the CDR3, the DNA is TGCGCCAGCAGCCAAGCGAACAGCGGAGGCACAGATACGCAGTATTTT. It yields the protein CASSQANSGGTDTQYF.

The chain uses TRBV25-1 and TRBJ1-2; D may be TRBD1 (6 bases). CDR3 length: 17 residues. Between the trimmed V and J ends, which lost 10 bases and 2 bases, there was a span of 26 bases. Germline values: CDR1 MGHDK, CDR2 SYGVNS. The CDR3: CATLSRDNPLLNYGYTF. The CDR3 DNA reads as TGTGCCACCTTGTCCCGGGACAACCCCCTGCTCAACTATGGCTACACCTTC.

This chain joins TRBV14 and TRBJ2-7; 8 bases align to TRBD1. Trimming at V came to 0 bases and at J to 7 bases, leaving 8 bases not matched to a gene. The CDR3 loop spans 15 amino acids. CDR1 SGHDN and CDR2 FVKESK come from the germline V gene. CDR3 nucleotide sequence: TGTGCCAGCAGCCAAGAGTTCAGGGGGCTTGAGGAGCAGTACTTC. Its translation is CASSQEFRGLEEQYF. Together with reference TRBV14 and TRBJ2-7, the CDR3 gives the full variable domain: EAGVTQFPSHSVIEKGQTVTLRCDPISGHDNLYWYRRVMGKEIKFLLHFVKESKQDESGMPNNRFLAERTGGTYSTLKVQPAELEDSGVYFCASSQEFRGLEEQYFGPGTRLTVT.

The chain joins TRBV11-2 to TRBJ2-3; 10 nucleotides match TRBD2. V was pared by 7 bases and J by 5 bases, with 3 bases of the junction left unmatched. This CDR3 is 13 amino acids long. Germline V gene data show CDR1 as SGHAT and CDR2 as FQNNGV. CDR3 nucleotides: TGTGCCAGCATGCTAGCGGGGGAAGATACGCAGTATTTT. Encoded protein: CASMLAGEDTQYF.

This clone was seen a single time. The V and J genes are TRBV7-3 and TRBJ2-3; no reliable D call. The CDR3 is made up of 13 amino acids. Germline CDR1 reads SGHTA; CDR2 reads FQGTGA. The V end was cut by 5 bases, the J end by 1 base, with 7 bases between. The CDR3 DNA sequence: TGTGCCAGCAGCCCGTCAGGCACAGATACGCAGTATTTT. It codes for CASSPSGTDTQYF.

This clone has just one count. The CDR3: CASSLGGPGEQFF. The DNA for the CDR3 is TGCGCCAGCAGCTTGGGGGGGCCCGGTGAGCAGTTCTTC. The V and J genes are TRBV5-1 and TRBJ2-1, with a possible D match to TRBD1 (6 bases). Trimming took off 0 bases at V and 9 bases at J, with 10 bases between the two ends. CDR3 length: 13 amino acids. CDR1 is SGHRS and CDR2 is YFSETQ in the germline V gene.